A selection of T cell receptor beta chains follows, all from one sample in a study of blood T cell repertoires in COVID-19. The method was immunoSEQ multiplex PCR; TCRdb's version includes in-frame clones alone and lacks a portion of them. The sample has 200,000 to 250,000 clones; 70% to 90% are singletons. The sample consisted of peripheral blood. These receptors were taken from a woman between 50 and 59 years old with active or convalescent COVID-19. The CDR3 runs from the conserved cysteine through the conserved F or W.

j_call: TRBJ2-2; cdr3_length: 14; v_call: TRBV11-3; cdr3_aa: CASSLEGEAGELFF
j_call: TRBJ2-7; cdr3_length: 15; v_call: TRBV5-1; cdr3_aa: CASTRGTSAAGEQYF
j_call: TRBJ1-1; cdr3_length: 12; v_call: TRBV29-1; cdr3_aa: CSALPPDSEAFF
j_call: TRBJ2-3; cdr3_length: 14; v_call: TRBV5-4; cdr3_aa: CASSKDLNTDTQYF
j_call: TRBJ2-7; cdr3_length: 15; v_call: TRBV9; cdr3_aa: CASSVDGDRPYEQYF
j_call: TRBJ1-3; cdr3_length: 13; v_call: TRBV28; cdr3_aa: CAIHAGVGNTIYF
j_call: TRBJ1-5; cdr3_length: 14; v_call: TRBV5-3; cdr3_aa: CARSWSGGGQPQHF
j_call: TRBJ2-7; cdr3_length: 12; v_call: TRBV5-1; cdr3_aa: CASSFSGGEQYF
j_call: TRBJ2-4; cdr3_length: 13; v_call: TRBV2; cdr3_aa: CASSEGQKNIQYF
j_call: TRBJ1-5; cdr3_length: 15; v_call: TRBV10-2; cdr3_aa: CASSPHGQGSQPQHF
j_call: TRBJ1-5; cdr3_length: 15; v_call: TRBV6-1; cdr3_aa: CASSESTGGGQPQHF
j_call: TRBJ2-1; cdr3_length: 14; v_call: TRBV9; cdr3_aa: CASSGSWEGHEQFF
j_call: TRBJ1-2; cdr3_length: 14; v_call: TRBV28; cdr3_aa: CASSLPTGLYGYTF
j_call: TRBJ2-2; cdr3_length: 16; v_call: TRBV30; cdr3_aa: CAWSYVGGVITGELFF
j_call: TRBJ1-3; cdr3_length: 15; v_call: TRBV5-1; cdr3_aa: CASSLQGTSGNTIYF